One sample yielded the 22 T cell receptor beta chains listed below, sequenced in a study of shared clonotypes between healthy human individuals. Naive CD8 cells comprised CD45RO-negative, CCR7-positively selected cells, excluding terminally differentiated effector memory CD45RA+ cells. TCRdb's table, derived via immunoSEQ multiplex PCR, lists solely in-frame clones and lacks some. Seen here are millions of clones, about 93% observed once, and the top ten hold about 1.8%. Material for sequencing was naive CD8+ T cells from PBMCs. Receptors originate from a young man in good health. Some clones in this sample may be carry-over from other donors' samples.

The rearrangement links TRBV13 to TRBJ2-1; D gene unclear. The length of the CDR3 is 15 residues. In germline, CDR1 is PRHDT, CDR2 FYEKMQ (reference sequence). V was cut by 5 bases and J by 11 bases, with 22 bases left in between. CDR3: CASSTRRSDPEKQFF. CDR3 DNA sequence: TGTGCCAGCAGCACCCGACGGAGCGACCCGGAGAAGCAGTTCTTC. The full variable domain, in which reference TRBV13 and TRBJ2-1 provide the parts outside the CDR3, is AAGVIQSPRHLIKEKRETATLKCYPIPRHDTVYWYQQGPGQDPQFLISFYEKMQSDKGSIPDRFSAQQFSDYHSELNMSSLELGDSALYFCASSTRRSDPEKQFFGPGTRLTVL.

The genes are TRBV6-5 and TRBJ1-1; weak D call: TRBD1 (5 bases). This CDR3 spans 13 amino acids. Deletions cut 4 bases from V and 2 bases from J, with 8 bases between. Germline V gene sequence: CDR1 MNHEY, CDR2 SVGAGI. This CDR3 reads CASSWGVNTEAFF. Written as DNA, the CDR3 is TGTGCCAGCAGTTGGGGGGTCAACACTGAAGCTTTCTTT.

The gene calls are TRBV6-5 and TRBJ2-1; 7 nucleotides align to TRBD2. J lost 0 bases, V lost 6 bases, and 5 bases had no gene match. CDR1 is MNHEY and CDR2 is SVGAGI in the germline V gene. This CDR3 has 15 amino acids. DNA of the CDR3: TGTGCCAGCAGCCCTGGCGGGAGCTCCTACAATGAGCAGTTCTTC. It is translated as CASSPGGSSYNEQFF.

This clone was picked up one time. The CDR3 loop reads CASSPDRYYNEQFF. CDR3 nucleotides: TGTGCCAGCAGCCCGGACAGGTACTACAATGAGCAGTTCTTC. V gene TRBV6-6 combines with J gene TRBJ2-1, with 7 bases lining up with TRBD1. The CDR3 length is 14 residues. The J segment lost 3 bases and the V segment lost 6 bases, leaving 5 bases of the junction unmatched. Germline-derived CDR1 and CDR2 are MNHNY and SVGAGI (reference sequence).

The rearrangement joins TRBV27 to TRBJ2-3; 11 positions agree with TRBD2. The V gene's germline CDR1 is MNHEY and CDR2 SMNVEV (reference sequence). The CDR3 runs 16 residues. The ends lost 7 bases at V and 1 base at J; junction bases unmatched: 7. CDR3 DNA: TGTGCCAGCACTGATGTGGGACTAGCGGGCACAGATACGCAGTATTTT. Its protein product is CASTDVGLAGTDTQYF.

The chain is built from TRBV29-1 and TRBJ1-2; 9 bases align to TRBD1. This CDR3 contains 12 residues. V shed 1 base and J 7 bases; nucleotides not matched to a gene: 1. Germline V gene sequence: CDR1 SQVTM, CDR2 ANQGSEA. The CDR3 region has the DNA TGCAGCGTTGAAGGGGACAGGGCTGGCTACACCTTC. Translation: CSVEGDRAGYTF.

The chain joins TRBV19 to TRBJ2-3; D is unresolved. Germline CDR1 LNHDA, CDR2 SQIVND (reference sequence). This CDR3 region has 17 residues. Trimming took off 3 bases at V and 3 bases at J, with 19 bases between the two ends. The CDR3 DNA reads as TGTGCCAGTAGTATTTCCTTTATTGGGGTAGAGACAGATACGCAGTATTTT. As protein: CASSISFIGVETDTQYF. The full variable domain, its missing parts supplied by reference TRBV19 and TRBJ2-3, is DGGITQSPKYLFRKEGQNVTLSCEQNLNHDAMYWYRQDPGQGLRLIYYSQIVNDFQKGDIAEGYSVSREKKESFPLTVTSAQKNPTAFYLCASSISFIGVETDTQYFGPGTRLTVL.

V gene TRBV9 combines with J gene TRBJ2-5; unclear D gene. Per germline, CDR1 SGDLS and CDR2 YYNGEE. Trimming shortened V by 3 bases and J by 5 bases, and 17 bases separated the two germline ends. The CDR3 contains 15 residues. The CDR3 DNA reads TGTGCCAGCAGCGGACGCGGAGATCCTGCGGAGACCCAGTACTTC. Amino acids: CASSGRGDPAETQYF.

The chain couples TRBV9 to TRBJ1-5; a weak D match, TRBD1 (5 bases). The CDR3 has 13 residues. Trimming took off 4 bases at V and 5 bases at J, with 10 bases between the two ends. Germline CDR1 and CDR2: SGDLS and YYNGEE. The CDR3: CASSQQGDQPQHF. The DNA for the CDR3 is TGTGCCAGCAGCCAGCAGGGTGATCAGCCCCAGCATTTT.

CDR3 sequence reads: CASSQDSGGSTYEQYF. The DNA for the CDR3 is TGTGCCAGCAGCCAAGATTCGGGGGGCAGCACCTACGAGCAGTACTTC. V usage is TRBV4-2 and J usage is TRBJ2-7, with D perhaps matching TRBD2 (7 bases). V was cut by 0 bases and J by 2 bases, with 14 bases left in between. This CDR3 contains 16 residues. From germline, CDR1 is LGHNA and CDR2 YNFKEQ.

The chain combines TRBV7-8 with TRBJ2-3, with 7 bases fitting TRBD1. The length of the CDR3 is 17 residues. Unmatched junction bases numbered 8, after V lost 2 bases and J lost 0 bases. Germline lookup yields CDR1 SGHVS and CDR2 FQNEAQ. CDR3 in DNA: TGTGCCAGCAGCTTACTTTTTGGGGACAGTAGCACAGATACGCAGTATTTT. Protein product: CASSLLFGDSSTDTQYF.

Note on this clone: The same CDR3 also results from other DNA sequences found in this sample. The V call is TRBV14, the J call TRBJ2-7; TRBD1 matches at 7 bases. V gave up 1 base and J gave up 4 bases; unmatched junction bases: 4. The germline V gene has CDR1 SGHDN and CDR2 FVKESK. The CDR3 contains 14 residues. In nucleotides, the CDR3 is TGTGCCAGCAGCCAAGTCAGGGGGATTTACGAGCAGTACTTC. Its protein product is CASSQVRGIYEQYF.

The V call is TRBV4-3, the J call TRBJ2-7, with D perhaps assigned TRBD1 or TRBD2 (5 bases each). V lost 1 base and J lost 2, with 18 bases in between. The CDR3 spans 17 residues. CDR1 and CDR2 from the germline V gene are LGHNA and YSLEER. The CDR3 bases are TGCGCCAGCAGCCAAGCGCATCAGGGAGTCCCTACCTACGAGCAGTACTTC. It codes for CASSQAHQGVPTYEQYF.

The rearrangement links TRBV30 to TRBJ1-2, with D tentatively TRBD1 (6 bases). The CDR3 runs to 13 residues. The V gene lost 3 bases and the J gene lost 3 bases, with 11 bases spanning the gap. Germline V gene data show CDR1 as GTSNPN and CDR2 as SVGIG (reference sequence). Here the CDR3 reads CAWRVSGDYGYTF. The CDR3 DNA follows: TGTGCCTGGAGAGTTTCAGGGGACTATGGCTACACCTTC.

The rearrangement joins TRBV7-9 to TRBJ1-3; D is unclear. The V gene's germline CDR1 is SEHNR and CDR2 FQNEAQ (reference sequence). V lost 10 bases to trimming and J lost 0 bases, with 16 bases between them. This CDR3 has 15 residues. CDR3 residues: CATLLGSLSGNTIYF. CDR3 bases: TGTGCCACCCTCCTAGGGAGTCTCTCTGGAAACACCATATATTTT.

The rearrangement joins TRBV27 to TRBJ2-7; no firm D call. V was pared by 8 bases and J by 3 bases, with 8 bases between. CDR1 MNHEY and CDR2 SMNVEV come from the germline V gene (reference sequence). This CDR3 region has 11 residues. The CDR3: CASFVIYEQYF. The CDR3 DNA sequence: TGTGCCAGCTTCGTGATCTACGAGCAGTACTTC.

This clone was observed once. CDR3 sequence reads: CASSITGVNTGELFF. CDR3 DNA: TGTGCCAGCAGCATCACGGGTGTCAACACCGGGGAGCTGTTTTTT. The gene calls are TRBV7-2 and TRBJ2-2; D is undetermined. V was shortened by 5 bases and J by 2 bases, with 12 bases between the two germline ends. CDR3 size: 15 residues. The V gene's germline CDR1 is SGHTA and CDR2 FQGNSA.

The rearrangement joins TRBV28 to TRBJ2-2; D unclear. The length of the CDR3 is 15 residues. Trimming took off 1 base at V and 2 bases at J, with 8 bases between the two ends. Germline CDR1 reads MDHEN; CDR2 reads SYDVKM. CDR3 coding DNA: TGTGCCAGCAGTTTATATGACGGAAACACCGGGGAGCTGTTTTTT. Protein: CASSLYDGNTGELFF. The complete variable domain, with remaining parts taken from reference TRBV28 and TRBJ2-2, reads DVKVTQSSRYLVKRTGEKVFLECVQDMDHENMFWYRQDPGLGLRLIYFSYDVKMKEKGDIPEGYSVSREKKERFSLILESASTNQTSMYLCASSLYDGNTGELFFGEGSRLTVL.

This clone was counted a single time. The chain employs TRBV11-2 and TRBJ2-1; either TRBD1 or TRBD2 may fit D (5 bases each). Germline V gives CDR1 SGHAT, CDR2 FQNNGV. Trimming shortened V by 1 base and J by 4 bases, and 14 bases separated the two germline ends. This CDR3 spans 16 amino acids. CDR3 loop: CASSLGWDDSYNEQFF. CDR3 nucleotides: TGTGCCAGCAGCTTAGGATGGGACGACTCGTACAATGAGCAGTTCTTC.

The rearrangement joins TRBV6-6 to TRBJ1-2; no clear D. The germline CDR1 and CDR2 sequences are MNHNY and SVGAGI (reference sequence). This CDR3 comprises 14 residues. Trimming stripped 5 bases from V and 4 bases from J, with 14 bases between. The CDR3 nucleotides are TGTGCCAGCAGTACGGGAGTTGAAACCTATGGCTACACCTTC. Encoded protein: CASSTGVETYGYTF.

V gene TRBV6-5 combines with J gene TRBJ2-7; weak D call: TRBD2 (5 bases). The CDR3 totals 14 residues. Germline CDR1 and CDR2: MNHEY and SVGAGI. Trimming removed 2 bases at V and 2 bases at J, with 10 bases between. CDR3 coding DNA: TGTGCCAGCAGTTACCGCGACTATGCCTACGAGCAGTACTTC. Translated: CASSYRDYAYEQYF.

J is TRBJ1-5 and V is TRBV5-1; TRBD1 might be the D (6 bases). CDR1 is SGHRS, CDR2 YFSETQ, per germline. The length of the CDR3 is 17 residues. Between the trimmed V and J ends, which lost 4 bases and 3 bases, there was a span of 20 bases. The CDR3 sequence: CASSPGQQTSANQPQHF. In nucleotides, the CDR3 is TGCGCCAGCAGCCCCGGACAGCAAACTTCCGCCAATCAGCCCCAGCATTTT.